This TCR beta chain derives from a study of blood T cell repertoires in COVID-19. Sequenced by immunoSEQ multiplex PCR; TCRdb stores in-frame clones only, minus some. The sample shows tens of thousands of clones, 90% of them seen only once. Germline CDR1 SGHVS, CDR2 FNYEAQ. Trimming removed 1 base at V and 2 bases at J, with 9 bases between. The CDR3 sequence is 15 residues long. This chain joins TRBV7-6 and TRBJ1-3; TRBD1 is a possible D gene (6 bases). The TCR was taken from a man aged 50-59 years with active COVID-19. Source material: peripheral blood. Here the CDR3 reads CASSLVPGAGNTIYF. The CDR3 nucleotides are TGTGCCAGCAGCTTAGTTCCAGGGGCTGGAAACACCATATATTTT. Full variable domain (rest looked up from reference TRBV7-6 and TRBJ1-3): GAGVSQSPRYKVTKRGQDVALRCDPISGHVSLYWYRQALGQGPEFLTYFNYEAQQDKSGLPNDRFSAERPEGSISTLTIQRTEQRDSAMYRCASSLVPGAGNTIYFGEGSWLTVV.